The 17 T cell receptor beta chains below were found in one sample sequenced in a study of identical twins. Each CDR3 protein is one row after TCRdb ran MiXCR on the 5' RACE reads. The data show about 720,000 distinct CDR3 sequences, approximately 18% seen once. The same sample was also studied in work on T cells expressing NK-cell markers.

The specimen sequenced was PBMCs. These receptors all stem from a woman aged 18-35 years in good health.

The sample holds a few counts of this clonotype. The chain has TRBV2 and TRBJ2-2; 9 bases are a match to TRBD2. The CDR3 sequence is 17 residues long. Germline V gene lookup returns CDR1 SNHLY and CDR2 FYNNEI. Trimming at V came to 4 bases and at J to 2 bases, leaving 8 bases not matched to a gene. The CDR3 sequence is CASSALGTSRNTGELFF. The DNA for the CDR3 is TGTGCCAGCAGTGCCCTTGGGACTAGCCGAAACACCGGGGAGCTGTTTTTT.

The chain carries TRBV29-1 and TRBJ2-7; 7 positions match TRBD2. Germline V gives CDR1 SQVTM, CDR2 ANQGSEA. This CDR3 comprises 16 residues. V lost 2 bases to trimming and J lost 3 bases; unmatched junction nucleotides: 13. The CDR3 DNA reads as TGCAGCGTTGAATTGGCAGGGAGGTCGGGAGGCTACGAGCAGTACTTC. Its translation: CSVELAGRSGGYEQYF.

The CDR3 region has the DNA TGTGCCAGCAGCCCAGAGATAAGGGGGGGACTAGCGGACAATGAGCAGTTCTTC. This sequence encodes CASSPEIRGGLADNEQFF. The chain couples TRBV9 to TRBJ2-1; TRBD2 agrees at 11 bases. Unmatched junction bases numbered 14, after V lost 4 bases and J lost 5 bases. This CDR3 is built from 18 residues. CDR1 and CDR2 from the germline V gene are SGDLS and YYNGEE.

The CDR3 nucleotides read TGCAGTGCTAGCCAGCTGAACACTGAAGCTTTCTTT. Translated, it gives CSASQLNTEAFF. This chain uses TRBV20-1 with TRBJ1-1; no firm D call. The germline V gene encodes CDR1 DFQATT and CDR2 SNEGSKA (reference sequence). Trimming cost V 3 bases and J 0 bases, with 5 bases left between them. CDR3 length equals 12 residues.

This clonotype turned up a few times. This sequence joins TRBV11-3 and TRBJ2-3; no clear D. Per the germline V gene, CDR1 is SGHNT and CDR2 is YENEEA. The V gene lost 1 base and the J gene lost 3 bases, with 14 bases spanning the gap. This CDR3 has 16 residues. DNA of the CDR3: TGTGCCAGCAGCTTAGGTTCCCCCGTTCGGACAGATACGCAGTATTTT. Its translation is CASSLGSPVRTDTQYF.

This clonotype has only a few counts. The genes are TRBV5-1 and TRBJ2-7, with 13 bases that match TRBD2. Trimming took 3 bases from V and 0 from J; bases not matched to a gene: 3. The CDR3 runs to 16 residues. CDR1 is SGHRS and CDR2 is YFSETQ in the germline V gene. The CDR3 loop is CASSSGTSGTSYEQYF. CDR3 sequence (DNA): TGCGCCAGCAGCTCCGGGACTAGCGGGACCTCCTACGAGCAGTACTTC.

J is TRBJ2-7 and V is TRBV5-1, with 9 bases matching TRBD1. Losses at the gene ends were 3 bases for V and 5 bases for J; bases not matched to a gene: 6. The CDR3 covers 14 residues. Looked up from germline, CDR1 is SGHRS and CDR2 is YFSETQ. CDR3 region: CASSSLGQGHEQYF. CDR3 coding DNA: TGCGCCAGCAGCTCCTTGGGACAGGGCCACGAGCAGTACTTC.

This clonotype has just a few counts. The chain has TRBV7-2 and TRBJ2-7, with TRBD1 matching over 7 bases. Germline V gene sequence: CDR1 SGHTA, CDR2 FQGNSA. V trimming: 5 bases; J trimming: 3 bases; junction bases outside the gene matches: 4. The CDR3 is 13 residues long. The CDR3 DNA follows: TGTGCCAGCAGCCAGGACAGGCTCTACGAGCAGTACTTC. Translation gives CASSQDRLYEQYF.

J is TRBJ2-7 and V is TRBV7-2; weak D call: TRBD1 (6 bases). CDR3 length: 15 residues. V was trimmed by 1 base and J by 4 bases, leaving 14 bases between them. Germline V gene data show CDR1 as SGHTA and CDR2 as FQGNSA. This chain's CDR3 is CASSLVLTGAYEQYF. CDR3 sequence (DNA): TGTGCCAGCAGCTTAGTCCTGACAGGTGCTTACGAGCAGTACTTC.

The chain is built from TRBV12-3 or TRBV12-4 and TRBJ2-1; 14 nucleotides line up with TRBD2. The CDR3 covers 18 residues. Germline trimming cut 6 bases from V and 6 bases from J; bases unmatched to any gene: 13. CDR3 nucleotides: TGTGCCAGCAGGCGAGGACTAGCGGGGGGCCCCTCGCGCAATGAGCAGTTCTTC. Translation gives CASRRGLAGGPSRNEQFF.

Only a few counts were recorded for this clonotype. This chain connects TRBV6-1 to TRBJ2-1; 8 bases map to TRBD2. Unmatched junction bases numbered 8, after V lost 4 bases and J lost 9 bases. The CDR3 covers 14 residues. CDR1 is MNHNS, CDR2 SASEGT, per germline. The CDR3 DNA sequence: TGTGCCAGCAGTGCCGGGGGGGCCGGAACTGAGCAGTTCTTC. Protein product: CASSAGGAGTEQFF.

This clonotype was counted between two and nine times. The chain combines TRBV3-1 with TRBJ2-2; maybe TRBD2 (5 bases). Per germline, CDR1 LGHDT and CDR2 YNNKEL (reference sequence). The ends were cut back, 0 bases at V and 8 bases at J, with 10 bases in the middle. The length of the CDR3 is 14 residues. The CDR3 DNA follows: TGTGCCAGCAGCCAAGAAACGGGGATAGGGGAGCTGTTTTTT. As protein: CASSQETGIGELFF. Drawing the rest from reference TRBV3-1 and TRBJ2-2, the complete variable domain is DTAVSQTPKYLVTQMGNDKSIKCEQNLGHDTMYWYKQDSKKFLKIMFSYNNKELIINETVPNRFSPKSPDKAHLNLHINSLELGDSAVYFCASSQETGIGELFFGEGSRLTVL.

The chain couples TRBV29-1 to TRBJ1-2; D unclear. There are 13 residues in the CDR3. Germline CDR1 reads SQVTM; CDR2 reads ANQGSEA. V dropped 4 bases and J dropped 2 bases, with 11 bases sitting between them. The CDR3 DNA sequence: TGCAGCGTTGCTGGGTGGGTAAACTATGGCTACACCTTC. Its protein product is CSVAGWVNYGYTF.

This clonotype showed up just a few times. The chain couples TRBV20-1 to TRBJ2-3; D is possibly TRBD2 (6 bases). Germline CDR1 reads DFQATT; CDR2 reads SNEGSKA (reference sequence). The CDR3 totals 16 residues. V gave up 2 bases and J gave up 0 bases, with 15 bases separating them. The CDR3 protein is CSARPRPGASTDTQYF. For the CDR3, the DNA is TGCAGTGCTAGACCGAGACCGGGAGCGAGCACAGATACGCAGTATTTT.

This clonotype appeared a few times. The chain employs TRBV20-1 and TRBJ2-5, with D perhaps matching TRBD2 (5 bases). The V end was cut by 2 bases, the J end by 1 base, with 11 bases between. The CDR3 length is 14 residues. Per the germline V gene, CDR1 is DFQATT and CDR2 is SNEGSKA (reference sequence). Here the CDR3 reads CSARRLATQETQYF. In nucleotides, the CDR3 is TGCAGTGCTAGAAGGTTAGCGACCCAAGAGACCCAGTACTTC.

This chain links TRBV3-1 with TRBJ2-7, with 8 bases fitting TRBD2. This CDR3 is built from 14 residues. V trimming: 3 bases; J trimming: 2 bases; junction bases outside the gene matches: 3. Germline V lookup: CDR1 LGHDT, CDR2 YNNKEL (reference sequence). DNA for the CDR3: TGTGCCAGCAGCCACCTAGCGGGCACCTACGAGCAGTACTTC. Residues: CASSHLAGTYEQYF.

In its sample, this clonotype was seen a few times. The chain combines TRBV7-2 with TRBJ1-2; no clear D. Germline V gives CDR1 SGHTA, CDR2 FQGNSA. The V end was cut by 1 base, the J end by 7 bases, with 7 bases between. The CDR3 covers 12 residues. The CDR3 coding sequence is TGTGCCAGCAGCTTAGACCCTGGTGGCTACACCTTC. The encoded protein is CASSLDPGGYTF.